A single sample gave rise to the 20 T cell receptor beta chains below, sequenced in a study of blood T cells in healthy people across ages (dated by TCRdb to the mid-2010s). Library generation was performed with 5' RACE. TCRdb records Illumina HiSeq 2500 as the sequencer. A second PCR of roughly 6 to 11 cycles was performed with a sample-barcoded 5' primer and a J-beta primer mix. The public sequencing data were trimmed at Q25 with fastp and processed into clonotypes with MiXCR by TCRdb, which kept only in-frame beta chains. Every entry covers one CDR3 protein and lists the most common genes and DNA from its rows. Recorded for this sample are 1.5 million to 2 million distinct CDR3 sequences; roughly 27% of them occurred a single time. The ten largest make up 7% to 9% of the sample. Source material: blood. Every receptor here comes from a woman in her twenties or thirties in good health.

This chain uses TRBV6-6 with TRBJ2-5; 9 nucleotides agree with TRBD1. V gave up 2 bases and J gave up 4 bases; unmatched junction bases: 8. The CDR3 loop spans 16 amino acids. CDR1 MNHNY and CDR2 SVGAGI come from the germline V gene (reference sequence). CDR3 DNA: TGTGCCAGCAGTTACGAGTCCGACAGGGGGTTAGAGACCCAGTACTTC. Residues: CASSYESDRGLETQYF.

The genes are TRBV15 and TRBJ2-1; possibly TRBD2 for D (6 bases). With 3 bases removed from V and 0 bases from J, the gap between germline ends came to 18 bases. The CDR3 runs to 18 residues. Germline CDR1 reads LNHNV; CDR2 reads YYDKDF (reference sequence). The CDR3 sequence is CATSSASSADGSYNEQFF. CDR3 nucleotides: TGTGCCACCAGCAGTGCCTCTAGCGCGGATGGCTCCTACAATGAGCAGTTCTTC.

This clonotype occurred once. V is TRBV5-1 and J is TRBJ1-5; D ambiguous. This CDR3 has 14 amino acids. Germline CDR1 SGHRS, CDR2 YFSETQ. V gave up 4 bases and J gave up 7 bases, with 15 bases separating them. The CDR3 DNA reads TGCGCCAGCAGCCCAGAACCACAGCTACAGCCCCAGCATTTT. Translation gives CASSPEPQLQPQHF.

This clonotype was found a few times. CDR3 nucleotide sequence: TGTGCTAGTGGTTTAGTACAGGGTGATAATGAGCAGTTCTTC. It translates to CASGLVQGDNEQFF. The V gene is TRBV12-5, the J gene TRBJ2-1; D is possibly TRBD1 (6 bases). V lost 3 bases and J 7 bases, leaving 13 bases between the germline ends. Germline-derived CDR1 and CDR2 are LGHNT and FRNRAP. The CDR3 sequence is 14 residues long.

CDR3 amino acids: CASSGLGGVDERYF. In DNA, the CDR3 is TGTGCCAGCTCAGGACTAGGCGGCGTCGACGAGCGGTACTTC. This rearrangement joins TRBV28 to TRBJ2-4, with 7 positions matching TRBD2. CDR1 and CDR2 (germline): MDHEN, SYDVKM. J lost 15 bases, V lost 8 bases, and 19 bases had no gene match. The CDR3 runs 14 residues.

This clonotype was picked up many times. The chain joins TRBV20-1 to TRBJ2-7; 14 bases match TRBD2. V lost 4 bases, J lost 5 bases, and 10 bases stayed unmatched. CDR1 is DFQATT and CDR2 is SNEGSKA in the germline V gene (reference sequence). CDR3 length equals 16 residues. CDR3 DNA sequence: TGCAGTGCTATACCCGGACTAGCGGGAGGAGCCCACGAGCAGTACTTC. Amino acid sequence: CSAIPGLAGGAHEQYF.

A remark on this clonotype: A much larger clone differs by one base, so this may be a read error. The chain combines TRBV20-1 with TRBJ1-5, with D hard to call. Looked up from germline, CDR1 is DFQATT and CDR2 is SNEGSKA (reference sequence). There are 12 residues in the CDR3. With 3 bases removed from V and 0 bases from J, the gap between germline ends came to 3 bases. CDR3 loop: CSARVSNQPQHF. As DNA, the CDR3 is TGCAGTGCTAGGGTTAGCAATCAGCCCCAGCATTTT.

J is TRBJ2-4 and V is TRBV5-1, with 8 positions matching TRBD1. CDR1 is SGHRS and CDR2 is YFSETQ in the germline V gene. Losses at the gene ends were 0 bases for V and 9 bases for J; bases not matched to a gene: 14. This CDR3 has 17 residues. The CDR3: CASSLGVAPGQATIQYF. CDR3 coding DNA: TGCGCCAGCAGCTTGGGGGTAGCCCCGGGACAGGCAACCATTCAGTACTTC.

Points on this clonotype: A much larger clone is a single base away; this may be a read error. This chain's CDR3 is CASSLLALRNEQYF. Here the CDR3 DNA reads TGTGCCAGCAGCCTACTAGCGCTTCGGAATGAGCAGTACTTC. The chain joins TRBV7-2 to TRBJ2-4; TRBD2 aligns across 7 bases. CDR1 is SGHTA and CDR2 is FQGNSA in the germline V gene. Trimming at V came to 5 bases and at J to 13 bases, leaving 14 bases not matched to a gene. The CDR3 loop spans 14 amino acids. Together with reference TRBV7-2 and TRBJ2-4, the CDR3 gives the full variable domain: GAGVSQSPSNKVTEKGKDVELRCDPISGHTALYWYRQSLGQGLEFLIYFQGNSAPDKSGLPSDRFSAERTGGSVSTLTIQRTQQEDSAVYLCASSLLALRNEQYFGAGTRLSVL.

This clonotype was seen a few times. In nucleotides, the CDR3 is TGTGCCAGTGGGGCGGGGGATGGCAATCAGCCCCAGCATTTT. Its protein is CASGAGDGNQPQHF. V usage is TRBV19 and J usage is TRBJ1-5, with D possibly being TRBD1 (5 bases). The V end lost 8 bases, the J end lost 2 bases, and 13 bases lay between the germline ends. The germline gives CDR1 LNHDA, CDR2 SQIVND (reference sequence). The CDR3 spans 14 residues.

Many counts were recorded for this clonotype. The V call is TRBV5-1, the J call TRBJ1-2, with D uncertain. The germline CDR1 and CDR2 sequences are SGHRS and YFSETQ. The ends were cut back, 0 bases at V and 0 bases at J, with 9 bases in the middle. CDR3 length: 15 residues. Written as DNA, the CDR3 is TGCGCCAGCAGCTTGGAAGTAGCGACTAACTATGGCTACACCTTC. It encodes CASSLEVATNYGYTF.

This clonotype occurred once. This could be a read error, since a much larger clone is one nucleotide away. In DNA form, the CDR3 reads TGCAGCGCCGCTCGTCTAGAGGGAGGGTTCGAGCAGTTCTTC. This gives the protein CSAARLEGGFEQFF. V and J are TRBV29-1 and TRBJ2-1, with 7 bases matching TRBD2. The germline gives CDR1 SQVTM, CDR2 ANQGSEA. V was pared by 7 bases and J by 10 bases, with 16 bases of the junction left unmatched. The CDR3 runs to 14 residues.

This clonotype was observed a handful of times. This sequence joins TRBV12-3 or TRBV12-4 and TRBJ1-1; D is ambiguous. The V and J ends lost 4 bases and 5 bases respectively, with 14 bases between them. The CDR3 has 14 residues. The CDR3 nucleotides read TGTGCCAGCAGTTCCGCCGGGATTTTTACTGAAGCTTTCTTT. Translation: CASSSAGIFTEAFF.

This clonotype has only a few counts. The DNA of the CDR3 is TGTGCCAGCAGCCGAGGGCAGGTGGAGGCAGATACGCAGTATTTT. Translated: CASSRGQVEADTQYF. The rearrangement joins TRBV7-9 to TRBJ2-3; possibly TRBD2 for D (5 bases). Trimming removed 5 bases at V and 4 bases at J, with 16 bases between. The CDR3 contains 15 residues. Germline CDR1 is SEHNR and CDR2 is FQNEAQ (reference sequence).

This rearrangement joins TRBV29-1 to TRBJ2-1, with D possibly matching TRBD1 (6 bases). CDR1 and CDR2 (germline): SQVTM, ANQGSEA. The CDR3 totals 11 residues. V lost 7 bases to trimming and J lost 9 bases, with 13 bases between them. This CDR3 reads CSGGAGAEQFF. The CDR3 nucleotides are TGCAGCGGAGGGGCAGGGGCTGAGCAGTTCTTC.

The chain couples TRBV29-1 to TRBJ1-5, with D possibly TRBD1 on 5 matching bases. Germline lookup yields CDR1 SQVTM and CDR2 ANQGSEA. CDR3 length: 13 residues. V lost 6 bases, J lost 11 bases, and 20 bases lay in between. As DNA, the CDR3 is TGCAGCGTCGCCGGGACCGGGGGATTGGCCCAGCATTTT. Residues: CSVAGTGGLAQHF.

The chain combines TRBV28 with TRBJ2-7; D might be TRBD2 (6 bases). CDR1 and CDR2 (germline): MDHEN, SYDVKM. This CDR3 spans 15 amino acids. Trimming took 6 bases from V and 5 from J, leaving 20 bases between them. The CDR3, as DNA: TGTGCCAGCAGGCCCCACGAGGGGAGGTGGAACGAGCAGTACTTC. It is translated as CASRPHEGRWNEQYF. Supplemented by reference TRBV28 and TRBJ2-7, the full variable domain reads DVKVTQSSRYLVKRTGEKVFLECVQDMDHENMFWYRQDPGLGLRLIYFSYDVKMKEKGDIPEGYSVSREKKERFSLILESASTNQTSMYLCASRPHEGRWNEQYFGPGTRLTVT.

The rearrangement uses TRBV30 and TRBJ2-3; 7 nucleotides match TRBD2. The germline gives CDR1 GTSNPN, CDR2 SVGIG (reference sequence). V was clipped by 4 bases and J by 5 bases; unmatched bases: 12. CDR3 length equals 15 residues. CDR3 DNA: TGTGCCTGGACCCGGGAGGTCCCAAGGGGAGATACGCAGTATTTT. The encoded protein is CAWTREVPRGDTQYF.

This clonotype was counted only a few times. This rearrangement joins TRBV7-2 to TRBJ1-1, with no clear D. V was pared by 7 bases and J by 5 bases, with 11 bases between. Germline CDR1 and CDR2: SGHTA and FQGNSA. The CDR3 contains 12 residues. The CDR3 DNA follows: TGTGCCAGCACCCTGGTGGGGACTGAAGCTTTCTTT. Its protein product is CASTLVGTEAFF.

This clonotype was seen a handful of times. This rearrangement joins TRBV4-2 to TRBJ1-2, with D perhaps TRBD1 (6 bases). CDR3 length: 15 residues. Germline V CDR1 and CDR2: LGHNA, YNFKEQ. Between the trimmed V and J ends, which lost 3 bases and 6 bases, there was a span of 17 bases. CDR3: CASSQGRRQENGYTF. CDR3 sequence (DNA): TGTGCCAGCAGCCAGGGAAGACGACAGGAGAATGGCTACACCTTC.